This T cell receptor (beta chain) was captured by sequencing in a study of control samples from healthy donors and cancer patients. Sequencing used immunoSEQ multiplex PCR; TCRdb keeps in-frame clones, though not all of them. Here the sample spans 150,000 to 200,000 clones, about 94% being singletons. V was clipped by 3 bases and J by 0 bases, with 9 bases between them. The CDR3 runs 15 residues. Per the germline V gene, CDR1 is MNHEY and CDR2 is SVGEGT. The chain joins TRBV6-2 or TRBV6-3 to TRBJ1-5; no clear D. Sequenced input: blood. The clonotype was recovered from an older woman in good health. As DNA, the CDR3 is TGTGCCAGCAGTTATCAGGCGGATAGCAATCAGCCCCAGCATTTT. It specifies CASSYQADSNQPQHF.